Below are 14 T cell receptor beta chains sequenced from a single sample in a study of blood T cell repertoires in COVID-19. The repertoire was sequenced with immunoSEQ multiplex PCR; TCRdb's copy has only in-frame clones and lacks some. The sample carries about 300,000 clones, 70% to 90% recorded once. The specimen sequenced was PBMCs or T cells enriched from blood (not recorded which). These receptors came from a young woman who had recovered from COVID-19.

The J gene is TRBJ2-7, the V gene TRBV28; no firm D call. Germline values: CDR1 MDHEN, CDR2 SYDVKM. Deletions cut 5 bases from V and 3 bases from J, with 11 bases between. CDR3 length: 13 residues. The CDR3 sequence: CASSPSHSYEQYF. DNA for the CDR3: TGTGCCAGCAGTCCCTCACACAGCTACGAGCAGTACTTC.

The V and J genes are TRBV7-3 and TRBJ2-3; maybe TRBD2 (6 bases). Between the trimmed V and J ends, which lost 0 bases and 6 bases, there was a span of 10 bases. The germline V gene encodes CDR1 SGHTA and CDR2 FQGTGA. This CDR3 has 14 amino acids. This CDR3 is CASSLTPGDDTQYF. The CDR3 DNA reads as TGTGCCAGCAGCTTAACGCCGGGGGACGATACGCAGTATTTT.

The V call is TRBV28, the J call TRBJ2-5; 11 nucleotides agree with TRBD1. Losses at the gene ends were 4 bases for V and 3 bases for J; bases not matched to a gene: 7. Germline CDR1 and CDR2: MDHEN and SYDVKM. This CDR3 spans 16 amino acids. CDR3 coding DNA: TGTGCCAGCAGTTACTGGACAGGGGGCGAGGAAGAGACCCAGTACTTC. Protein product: CASSYWTGGEEETQYF.

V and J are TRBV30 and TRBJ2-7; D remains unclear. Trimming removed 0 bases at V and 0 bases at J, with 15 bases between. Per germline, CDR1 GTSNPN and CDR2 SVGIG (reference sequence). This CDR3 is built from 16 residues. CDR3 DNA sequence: TGTGCCTGGAGTGTAGGAGTTGGAAAGTTCTCCTACGAGCAGTACTTC. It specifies CAWSVGVGKFSYEQYF.

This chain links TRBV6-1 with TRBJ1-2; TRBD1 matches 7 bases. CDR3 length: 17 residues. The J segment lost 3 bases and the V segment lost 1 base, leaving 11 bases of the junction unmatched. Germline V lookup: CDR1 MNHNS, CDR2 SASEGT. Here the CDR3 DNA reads TGTGCCAGCAGTGAAGGGCTAATGGCAGGGGGAGACTATGGCTACACCTTC. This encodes CASSEGLMAGGDYGYTF.

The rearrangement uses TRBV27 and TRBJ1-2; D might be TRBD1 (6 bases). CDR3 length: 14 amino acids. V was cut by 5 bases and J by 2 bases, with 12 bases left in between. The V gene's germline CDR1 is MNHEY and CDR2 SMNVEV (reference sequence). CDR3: CASSEDSSNYGYTF. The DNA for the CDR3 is TGTGCCAGCAGTGAGGACAGCTCCAACTATGGCTACACCTTC.

CDR3 region: CASSLLRHFNYGYTF. Written as DNA, the CDR3 is TGTGCCAGCAGTTTATTGCGACATTTTAACTATGGCTACACCTTC. V usage is TRBV28 and J usage is TRBJ1-2; the D is unclear. Germline assignment: CDR1 MDHEN and CDR2 SYDVKM. The CDR3 is 15 amino acids. V was cut by 1 base and J by 1 base, with 10 bases left in between.

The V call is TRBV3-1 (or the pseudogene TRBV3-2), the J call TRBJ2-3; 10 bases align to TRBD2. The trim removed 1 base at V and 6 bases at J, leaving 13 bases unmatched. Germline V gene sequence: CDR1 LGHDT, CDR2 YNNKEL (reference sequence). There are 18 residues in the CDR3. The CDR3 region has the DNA TGTGCCAGCAGCCAAGTTTTACTAGCGGGATCTCCGTTTGATACGCAGTATTTT. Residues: CASSQVLLAGSPFDTQYF.

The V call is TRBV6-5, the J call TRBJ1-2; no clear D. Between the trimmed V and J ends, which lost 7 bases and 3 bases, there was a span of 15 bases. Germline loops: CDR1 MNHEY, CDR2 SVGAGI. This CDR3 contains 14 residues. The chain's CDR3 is CASIRLGGYYGYTF. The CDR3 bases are TGTGCCAGCATCCGCCTCGGCGGCTACTATGGCTACACCTTC.

This CDR3 is CASSLGREESFVSGNTIYF. CDR3 bases: TGCGCCAGCAGCCTAGGGAGGGAGGAAAGTTTCGTTTCTGGAAACACCATATATTTT. The V and J genes are TRBV10-1 and TRBJ1-3; D gene unclear. Germline V CDR1 and CDR2: WNHNN, SYGVQD (reference sequence). The CDR3 spans 19 residues. V was pared by 6 bases and J by 1 base, with 25 bases between.

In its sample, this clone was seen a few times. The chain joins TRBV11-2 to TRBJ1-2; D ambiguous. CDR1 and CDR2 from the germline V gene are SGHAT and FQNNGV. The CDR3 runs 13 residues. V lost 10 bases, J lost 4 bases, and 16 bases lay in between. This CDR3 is CATSQEGIYGYTF. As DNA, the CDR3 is TGTGCCACCTCCCAGGAGGGCATCTATGGCTACACCTTC.

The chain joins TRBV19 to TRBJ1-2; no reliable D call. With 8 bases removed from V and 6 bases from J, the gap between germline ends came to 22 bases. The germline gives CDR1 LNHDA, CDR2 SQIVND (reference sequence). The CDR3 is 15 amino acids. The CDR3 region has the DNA TGTGCCAGTGGCAACCCTGACGACCGTCTAGATGGCTACACCTTC. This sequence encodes CASGNPDDRLDGYTF.

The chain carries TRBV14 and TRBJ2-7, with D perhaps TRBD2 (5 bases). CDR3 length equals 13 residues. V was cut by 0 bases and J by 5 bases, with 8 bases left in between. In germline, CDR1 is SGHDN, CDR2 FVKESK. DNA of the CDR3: TGTGCCAGCAGCCAAGAGATGGAGGACGAGCAGTACTTC. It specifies CASSQEMEDEQYF.

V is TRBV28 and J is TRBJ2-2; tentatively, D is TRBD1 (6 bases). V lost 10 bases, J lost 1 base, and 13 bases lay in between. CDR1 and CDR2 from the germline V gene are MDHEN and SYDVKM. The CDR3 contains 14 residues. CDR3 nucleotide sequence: TGTGCCATTACGGACAGAGTGAACACCGGGGAGCTGTTTTTT. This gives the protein CAITDRVNTGELFF.